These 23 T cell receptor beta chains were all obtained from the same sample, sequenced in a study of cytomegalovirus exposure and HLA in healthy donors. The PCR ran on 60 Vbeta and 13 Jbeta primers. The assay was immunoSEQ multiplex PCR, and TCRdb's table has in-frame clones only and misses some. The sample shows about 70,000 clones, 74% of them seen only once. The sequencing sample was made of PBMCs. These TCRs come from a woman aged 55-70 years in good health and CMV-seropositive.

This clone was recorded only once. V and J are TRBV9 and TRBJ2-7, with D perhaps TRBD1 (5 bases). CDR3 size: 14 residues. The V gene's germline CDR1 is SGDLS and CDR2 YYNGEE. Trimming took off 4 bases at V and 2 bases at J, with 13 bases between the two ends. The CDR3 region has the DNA TGTGCCAGCAGCTATAGTCAGGGTCCCTACGAGCAGTACTTC. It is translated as CASSYSQGPYEQYF.

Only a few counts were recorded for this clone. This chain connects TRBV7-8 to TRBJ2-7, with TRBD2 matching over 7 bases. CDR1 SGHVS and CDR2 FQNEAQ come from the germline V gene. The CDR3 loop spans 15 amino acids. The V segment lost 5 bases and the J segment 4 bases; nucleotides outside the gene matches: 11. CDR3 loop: CASSRGPSGKYEQYF. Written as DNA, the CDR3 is TGTGCCAGCAGCCGAGGGCCCAGCGGGAAGTACGAGCAGTACTTC.

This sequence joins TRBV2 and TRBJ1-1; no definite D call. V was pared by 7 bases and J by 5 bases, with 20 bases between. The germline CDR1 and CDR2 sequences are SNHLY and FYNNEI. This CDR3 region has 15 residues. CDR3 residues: CASTQGNSGRTEAFF. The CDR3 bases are TGTGCCAGCACCCAAGGGAATTCGGGGAGAACTGAAGCTTTCTTT.

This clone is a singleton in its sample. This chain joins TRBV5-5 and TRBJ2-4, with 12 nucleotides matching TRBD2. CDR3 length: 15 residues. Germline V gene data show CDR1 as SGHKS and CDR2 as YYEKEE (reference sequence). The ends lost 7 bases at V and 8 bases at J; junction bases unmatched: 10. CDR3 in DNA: TGTGCCAGCGGTAAGACTAGCGGGAGAACCGACATTCAGTACTTC. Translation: CASGKTSGRTDIQYF. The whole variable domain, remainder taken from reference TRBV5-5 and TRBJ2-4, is DAGVTQSPTHLIKTRGQQVTLRCSPISGHKSVSWYQQVLGQGPQFIFQYYEKEERGRGNFPDRFSARQFPNYSSELNVNALLLGDSALYLCASGKTSGRTDIQYFGAGTRLSVL.

DNA of the CDR3: TGTGCCAGCAGCCAAGATCTTGAGGGGGCTGAAGCTTTCTTT. This encodes CASSQDLEGAEAFF. The V call is TRBV4-2, the J call TRBJ1-1; D possibly corresponds to TRBD1 (6 bases). The CDR3 is 14 residues long. The germline V gene has CDR1 LGHNA and CDR2 YNFKEQ. Deletions cut 0 bases from V and 6 bases from J, with 11 bases between.

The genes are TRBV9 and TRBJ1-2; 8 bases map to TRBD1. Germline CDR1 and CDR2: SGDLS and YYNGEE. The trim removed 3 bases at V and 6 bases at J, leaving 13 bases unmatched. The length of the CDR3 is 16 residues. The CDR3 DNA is TGTGCCAGCAGCGGCGTGACAGGGGTTGGCGACCATGGCTACACCTTC. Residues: CASSGVTGVGDHGYTF.

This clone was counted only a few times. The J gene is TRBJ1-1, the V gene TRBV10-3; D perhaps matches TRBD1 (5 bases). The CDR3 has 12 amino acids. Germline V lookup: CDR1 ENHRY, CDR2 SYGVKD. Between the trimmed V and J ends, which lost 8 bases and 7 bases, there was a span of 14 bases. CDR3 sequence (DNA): TGTGCCATCCGGCAGGGCACCCTTGAAGCTTTCTTT. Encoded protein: CAIRQGTLEAFF.

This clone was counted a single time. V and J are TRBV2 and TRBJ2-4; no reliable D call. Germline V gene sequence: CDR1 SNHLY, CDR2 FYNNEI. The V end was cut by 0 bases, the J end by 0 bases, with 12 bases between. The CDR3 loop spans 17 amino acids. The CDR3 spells CASSEALQRLAKNIQYF. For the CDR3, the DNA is TGTGCCAGCAGTGAAGCGCTTCAGAGACTAGCCAAAAACATTCAGTACTTC.

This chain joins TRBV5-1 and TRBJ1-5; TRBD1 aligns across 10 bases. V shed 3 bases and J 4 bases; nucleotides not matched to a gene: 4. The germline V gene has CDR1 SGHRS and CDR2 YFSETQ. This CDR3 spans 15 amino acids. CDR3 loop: CASSSGTGANQPQHF. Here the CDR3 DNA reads TGCGCCAGCAGCTCTGGGACAGGGGCAAATCAGCCCCAGCATTTT.

CDR3 region: CASTPRTSSPYEQYF. The CDR3 DNA follows: TGTGCCAGCACGCCACGGACTAGCAGCCCCTACGAGCAGTACTTC. V and J are TRBV28 and TRBJ2-7; 8 bases align to TRBD2. J was trimmed by 2 bases and V by 7 bases; bases with no gene match: 10. This CDR3 comprises 15 residues. Germline loops: CDR1 MDHEN, CDR2 SYDVKM.

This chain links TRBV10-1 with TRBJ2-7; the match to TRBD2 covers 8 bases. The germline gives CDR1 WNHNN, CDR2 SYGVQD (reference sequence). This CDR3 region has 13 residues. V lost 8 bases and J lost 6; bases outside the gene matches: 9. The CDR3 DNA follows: TGCGCCAGCGCGGCGACTAGCGAGGCCGAGCAGTACTTC. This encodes CASAATSEAEQYF.

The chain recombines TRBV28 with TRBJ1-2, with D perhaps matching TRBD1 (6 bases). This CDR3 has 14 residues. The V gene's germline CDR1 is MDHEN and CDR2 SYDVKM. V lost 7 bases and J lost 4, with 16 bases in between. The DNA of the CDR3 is TGTGCCAGCATAGACCAAAGGACAGTCTATGGCTACACCTTC. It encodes CASIDQRTVYGYTF.

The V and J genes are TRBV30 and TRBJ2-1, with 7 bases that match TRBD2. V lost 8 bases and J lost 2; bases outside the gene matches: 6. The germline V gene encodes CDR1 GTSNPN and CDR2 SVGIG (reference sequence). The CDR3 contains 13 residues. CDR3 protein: CAGGTSAYNEQFF. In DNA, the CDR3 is TGTGCCGGGGGAACTAGCGCCTACAATGAGCAGTTCTTC.

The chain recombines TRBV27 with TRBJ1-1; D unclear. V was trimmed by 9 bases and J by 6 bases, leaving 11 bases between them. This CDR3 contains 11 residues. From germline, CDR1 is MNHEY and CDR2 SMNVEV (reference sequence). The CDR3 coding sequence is TGTGCCAGTTTTGGGCCAGCTGAAGCTTTCTTT. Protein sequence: CASFGPAEAFF.

The DNA of the CDR3 is TGTGCCAGCAGCGCCGGGACAGAATTTTATGGCTACACCTTC. Its translation is CASSAGTEFYGYTF. The chain uses TRBV9 and TRBJ1-2; 7 positions match TRBD1. The length of the CDR3 is 14 residues. V lost 3 bases to trimming and J lost 5 bases; unmatched junction nucleotides: 7. Germline assignment: CDR1 SGDLS and CDR2 YYNGEE.

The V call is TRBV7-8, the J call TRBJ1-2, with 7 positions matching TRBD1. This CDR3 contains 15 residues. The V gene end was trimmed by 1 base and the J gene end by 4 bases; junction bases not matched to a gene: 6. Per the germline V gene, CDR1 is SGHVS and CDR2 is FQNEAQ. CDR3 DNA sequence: TGTGCCAGCAGCTTAGGTCCACAGGGGAGCTATGGCTACACCTTC. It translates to CASSLGPQGSYGYTF. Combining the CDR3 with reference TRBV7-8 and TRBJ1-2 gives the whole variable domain GAGVSQSPRYKVAKRGQDVALRCDPISGHVSLFWYQQALGQGPEFLTYFQNEAQLDKSGLPSDRFFAERPEGSVSTLKIQRTQQEDSAVYLCASSLGPQGSYGYTFGSGTRLTVV.

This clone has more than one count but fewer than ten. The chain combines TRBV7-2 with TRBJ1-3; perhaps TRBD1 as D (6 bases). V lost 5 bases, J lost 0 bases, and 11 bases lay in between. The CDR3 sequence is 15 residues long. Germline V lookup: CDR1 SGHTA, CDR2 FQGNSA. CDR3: CASSRQAISGNTIYF. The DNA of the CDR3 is TGTGCCAGCAGCCGACAGGCCATCTCTGGAAACACCATATATTTT.

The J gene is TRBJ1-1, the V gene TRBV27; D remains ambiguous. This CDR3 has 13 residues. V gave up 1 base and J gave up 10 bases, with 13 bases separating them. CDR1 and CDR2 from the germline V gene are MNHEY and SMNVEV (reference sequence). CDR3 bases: TGTGCCAGCAGTTTATTGCGGGAGTCGTTAGCTTTCTTT. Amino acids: CASSLLRESLAFF.

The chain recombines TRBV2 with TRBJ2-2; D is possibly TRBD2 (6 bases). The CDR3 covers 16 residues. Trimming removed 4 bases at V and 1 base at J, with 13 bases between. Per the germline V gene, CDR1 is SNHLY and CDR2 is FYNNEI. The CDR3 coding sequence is TGTGCCAGCAGTGTGCAGGGACTCAAGAACACCGGGGAGCTGTTTTTT. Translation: CASSVQGLKNTGELFF.

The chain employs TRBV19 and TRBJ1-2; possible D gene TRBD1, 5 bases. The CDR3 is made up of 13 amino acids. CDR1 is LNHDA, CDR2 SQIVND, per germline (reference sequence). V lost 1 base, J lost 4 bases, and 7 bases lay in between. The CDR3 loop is CASSIGGTYGYTF. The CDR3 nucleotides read TGTGCCAGTAGTATAGGGGGCACCTATGGCTACACCTTC.

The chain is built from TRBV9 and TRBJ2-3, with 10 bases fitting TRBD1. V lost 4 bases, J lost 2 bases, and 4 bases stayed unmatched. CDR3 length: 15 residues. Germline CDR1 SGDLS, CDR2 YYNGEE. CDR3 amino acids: CASSLGQGITDTQYF. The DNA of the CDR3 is TGTGCCAGCAGCCTGGGACAGGGGATCACAGATACGCAGTATTTT.

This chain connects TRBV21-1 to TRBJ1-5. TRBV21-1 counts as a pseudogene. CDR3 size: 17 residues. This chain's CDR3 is CASSLRGDGIGNQPQHF. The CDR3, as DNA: TGTGCCAGCAGCCTACGAGGCGATGGAATAGGCAATCAGCCCCAGCATTTT.

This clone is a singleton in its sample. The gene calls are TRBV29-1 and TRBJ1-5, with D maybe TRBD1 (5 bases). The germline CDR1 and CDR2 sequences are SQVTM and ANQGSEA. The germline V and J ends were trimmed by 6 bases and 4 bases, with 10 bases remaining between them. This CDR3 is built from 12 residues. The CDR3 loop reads CSVGGGNQPQHF. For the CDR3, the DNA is TGCAGCGTGGGGGGTGGGAATCAGCCCCAGCATTTT.